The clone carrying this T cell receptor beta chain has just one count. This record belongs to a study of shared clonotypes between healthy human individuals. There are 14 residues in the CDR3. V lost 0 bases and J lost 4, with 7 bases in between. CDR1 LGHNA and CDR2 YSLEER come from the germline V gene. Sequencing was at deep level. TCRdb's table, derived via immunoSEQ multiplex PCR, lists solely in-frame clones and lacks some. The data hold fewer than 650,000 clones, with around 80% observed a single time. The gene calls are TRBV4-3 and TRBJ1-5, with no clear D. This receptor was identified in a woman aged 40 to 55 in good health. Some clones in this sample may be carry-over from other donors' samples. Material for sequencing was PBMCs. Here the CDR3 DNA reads TGCGCCAGCAGCCAAGATCAAGTGAATCAGCCCCAGCATTTT. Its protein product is CASSQDQVNQPQHF.